This TCR beta chain was sequenced in a study of shared clonotypes between healthy human individuals. About the research overall: The study enrolled a couple of women and three men aged 18 to 49. CD4 naive cells filled three plates per donor, CD4 memory three, CD8 naive two and CD8 memory one.

Germline V gene data show CDR1 as LGHNA and CDR2 as YSLEER. Trimming stripped 0 bases from V and 10 bases from J, with 10 bases between. The CDR3 consists of 13 residues. Each cell subset's genomic DNA was divided evenly among several immunoSEQ plates. Some clones are missing from TCRdb's copy, which holds only in-frame ones; the method was immunoSEQ multiplex PCR. Of some 1,100,000 clones listed, approximately 80% are singletons. The investigators split CD4+ cells into a CD45RA+ naive subset and a CD45RA-negative memory subset. The TCR originated in a man aged 18 to 35 in good health. Some clones in this sample may be carry-over from other donors' samples. The rearrangement uses TRBV4-3 and TRBJ2-1, with D uncertain. Material: memory CD4+ T cells from PBMCs. The subset here: CD45RA-negative fraction. Written as DNA, the CDR3 is TGCGCCAGCAGCCAAGATTCGGACCGCGAGCAGTTCTTC. Translated: CASSQDSDREQFF.